This paragraph covers one T cell receptor beta chain sequence. This entry is derived from a study of blood T cell repertoires in COVID-19. Sequencing was performed with immunoSEQ multiplex PCR; in TCRdb, only in-frame clones are kept and a portion is missing. The table has some 60,000 clones, around 80% seen once. Per the germline V gene, CDR1 is MGHRA and CDR2 is YSYEKL. This CDR3 spans 14 amino acids. Trimming cost V 0 bases and J 0 bases, with 6 bases left between them. This sequence was found in a man aged 55 to 70 with acute or convalescent COVID-19. The material sequenced was peripheral blood. The V and J genes are TRBV4-1 and TRBJ2-7, with no clear D. CDR3 region: CASSQDPGSYEQYF. The DNA of the CDR3 is TGCGCCAGCAGCCAAGATCCAGGCTCCTACGAGCAGTACTTC.